This is a list of T cell receptor beta chains from one sample in a study of cytotoxic CD8 clonotypes in ibrutinib-treated CLL. Produced via immunoSEQ multiplex PCR; TCRdb's table is partial and in-frame only. The data hold about 40,000 clones, with just over 70% observed a single time. Sequences were derived from PBMCs, sampled at disease progression, from a patient treated with ibrutinib. These TCRs come from a human donor with chronic lymphocytic leukemia. CDR3s include the opening cysteine and the closing phenylalanine or tryptophan. The D gene is left open where the match is weak. Clone size is stated in some rows and not others, as once, few, many or a class when expanded.

J gene | V gene | D gene | clone size | CDR3 DNA | CDR3 protein
TRBJ2-5 | TRBV29-1 | - | - | TGCAGCGTCGGAGAAGGTGAGACCCAGTACTTC | CSVGEGETQYF
TRBJ1-5 | TRBV7-8 | TRBD1 | - | TGTGCCAGCAGCTTAGGACAGGGCCGAAAAGGTGCGCCCCAGCATTTT | CASSLGQGRKGAPQHF
TRBJ1-4 | TRBV2 | TRBD1 | few | TGTGCCAGCTCTCAGGGGGCGGAAAAACTGTTTTTT | CASSQGAEKLFF
TRBJ1-1 | TRBV29-1 | - | few | TGCAGCGTGGCCCGGACCGCGAACACTGAAGCTTTCTTT | CSVARTANTEAFF
TRBJ2-3 | TRBV14 | - | few | TGTGCCAGCAGCCAAGTCGGCTACTCCGAACGGCAGTATTTT | CASSQVGYSERQYF
TRBJ1-2 | TRBV6-6 | - | once | TGTGCCAGCAATCGAGACTCGGACAGATATGGCTACACCTTC | CASNRDSDRYGYTF
TRBJ1-4 | TRBV9 | - | - | TGTGCCAGCAGCGCTGGACAAGAGGGCGCGCGAGAAAAACTGTTTTTT | CASSAGQEGAREKLFF
TRBJ2-4 | TRBV19 | TRBD1 | - | TGTGCCAGTAGTATCGCCACCGGGACAGACATTCAGTACTTC | CASSIATGTDIQYF
TRBJ2-3 | TRBV2 | - | - | TGTGCCAGCAGGGGGCGGGCGGGCACAGATACGCAGTATTTT | CASRGRAGTDTQYF
TRBJ2-1 | TRBV19 | - | - | TGTGCCAGTAGTCCGATGGCGGGGAGCTACAATGAGCAGTTCTTC | CASSPMAGSYNEQFF
TRBJ2-7 | TRBV5-1 | - | few | TGCGCCAGCAGCTTGGTGGGAGCCCTGGCCGAGCAGTACTTC | CASSLVGALAEQYF
TRBJ2-3 | TRBV28 | - | - | TGTGCCAGCTGGGGTATGTGGGACCTGCAGTATTTT | CASWGMWDLQYF
TRBJ2-3 | TRBV9 | TRBD1 | - | TGTGCCAGCAGCGCCCAGACAGGGAGCGCAGATACGCAGTATTTT | CASSAQTGSADTQYF
TRBJ2-2 | TRBV7-9 | - | - | TGTGCCAGCAGCCCCTCCCGGGAGCTGTTTTTT | CASSPSRELFF
TRBJ2-7 | TRBV5-4 | TRBD2 | - | TGTGCCAGCAGTCCGGGGGGAGCGGGTTCCCTTTACGAGCAGTACTTC | CASSPGGAGSLYEQYF
TRBJ2-7 | TRBV2 | TRBD2 | - | TGTGCCAGCAGTGTAGGTCCTAGCGGAATCTACGAGCAGTACTTC | CASSVGPSGIYEQYF
TRBJ2-7 | TRBV7-9 | TRBD1 | - | TGTGCCAGCAGCCCAGGGACAGGGAGATCCCACGAGCAGTACTTC | CASSPGTGRSHEQYF
TRBJ1-2 | TRBV19 | TRBD1 | - | TGTGCCAGTAGTAATCAGGGGGCGTGGGGCTACACCTTC | CASSNQGAWGYTF
TRBJ1-1 | TRBV19 | TRBD1 | - | TGTGCCAGTAGTCCACTCGGACAGGCGAACACTGAAGCTTTCTTT | CASSPLGQANTEAFF
TRBJ1-2 | TRBV18 | - | few | TGTGCCAGCTCACCCTTACGATTCTATGGCTACACCTTC | CASSPLRFYGYTF
TRBJ1-5 | TRBV7-8 | - | - | TGTGCCAGCAGCCCGGACAGAGCTAGCAATCAGCCCCAGCATTTT | CASSPDRASNQPQHF
TRBJ2-2 | TRBV7-9 | - | - | TGTGCCAGCAGCTCACGGGTCGGGGAGCTGTTTTTT | CASSSRVGELFF
TRBJ2-1 | TRBV11-3 | - | - | TGTGCCAGCAGCTTAGATCAGGGAGGATCTCGCTCCTACAATGAGCAGTTCTTC | CASSLDQGGSRSYNEQFF
TRBJ2-1 | TRBV6-5 | TRBD2 | - | TGTGCCAGCAGTTTTAGCGGGAGTGGGAATGAGCAGTTCTTC | CASSFSGSGNEQFF
TRBJ1-4 | TRBV11-1 | TRBD1 | once | TGTGCCAGCAGCTCTCGGGACAGTCGTCGTGAAAAACTGTTTTTT | CASSSRDSRREKLFF
TRBJ2-7 | TRBV11-2 | TRBD2 | - | TGTGCCAGCAGCTTAGGACTAGCGGGGGTCAAGCTATACGAGCAGTACTTC | CASSLGLAGVKLYEQYF
TRBJ2-1 | TRBV30 | - | few | TGTGCCTCGGACCCGGAGTGTTACTCCTACAATGAGCAGTTCTTC | CASDPECYSYNEQFF
TRBJ2-5 | TRBV18 | - | once | TGTGCCAGCTCACCTGAGGGCCAGATTAAGGGGACCCAGTACTTC | CASSPEGQIKGTQYF
TRBJ2-1 | TRBV30 | TRBD2 | few | TGTGCCTGGACCCAAAACGGACTAGCGGGGGGTGGTGAGCAGTTCTTC | CAWTQNGLAGGGEQFF
TRBJ1-2 | TRBV14 | - | - | TGTGCCAGCAGCCAAGGCTATGGCTACACCTTC | CASSQGYGYTF
TRBJ2-5 | TRBV27 | TRBD2 | - | TGTGCCAGCAGTTTATCGAGCCGGGCGGGGGGCGTATTTCAAGAGACCCAGTACTTC | CASSLSSRAGGVFQETQYF
TRBJ1-2 | TRBV25-1 | - | - | TGTGCCAGCAGTGCCCCCGGGACACAAGCTAACTATGGCTACACCTTC | CASSAPGTQANYGYTF
TRBJ2-6 | TRBV5-1 | - | - | TGCGCCAGCAGCTCGTGGCAGGGGAGCGCTGGGGCCAACGTCCTGACTTTC | CASSSWQGSAGANVLTF
TRBJ1-2 | TRBV27 | TRBD1 | few | TGTGCCAGCAGTTGGACAGGTTCGAGTGGCTACACCTTC | CASSWTGSSGYTF
TRBJ2-1 | TRBV5-4 | - | - | TGTGCCAGCAGTCCCGGGCCAACCACCCCCGAGCAGTTCTTC | CASSPGPTTPEQFF